The TCR beta chain described here comes from a study of Graves' ophthalmopathy and Graves' hyperthyroidism. The study's findings and limits: Separation of ophthalmopathy from stable hyperthyroidism was achieved by a 13-signature model, at approximately 90% sensitivity and 81.08% specificity.

Points on this clonotype: Its cognate antigen is unknown. At one of its ends the junction is not consistent with the germline gene, which may arise from a read error.

Amplifying from RNA transcripts, the study obtained TCR beta CDR3 regions. The library came from an HTBI-primed first-round RT-PCR and a second-round multiplex PCR. One entry per CDR3 protein, called by TCRdb with MiXCR from the multiplex PCR reads. The sample yields 650,000 to 900,000 distinct CDR3 sequences, roughly 40% seen once. The diagnosis combined clinical symptoms, thyroxine, TRAb, thyroid ultrasound and orbital computed tomography scans. From germline, CDR1 is SEHNR and CDR2 FQNEAQ (reference sequence). CDR3 length: 13 residues. The V and J genes are TRBV7-9 and TRBJ1-5; D is undetermined. Sequencing input: peripheral blood. The clonotype comes from an adult man with Graves' ophthalmopathy. CDR3 nucleotides: TGCGCCAGCAGCCGAGCTGGACCCCAGCCCCAGCATTTT. The encoded protein is CASSRAGPQPQHF.